This T cell receptor beta chain originates from a study of control samples from healthy donors and cancer patients. Germline CDR1 reads MNHEY; CDR2 reads SMNVEV (reference sequence). The J segment lost 3 bases and the V segment lost 5 bases, leaving 16 bases of the junction unmatched. There are 17 residues in the CDR3. TCRdb's copy holds only in-frame clones and misses some; the assay was immunoSEQ multiplex PCR. The profile shows 140,000 to 150,000 clones, about 89% of them singletons. The chain uses TRBV27 and TRBJ2-7; 7 bases are a match to TRBD1. The receptor was isolated from a man between 25 and 39 years old in good health. The sample consisted of blood. The CDR3 spells CASSIRQGPDSFYEQYF. The CDR3 region has the DNA TGTGCCAGCAGTATCAGACAGGGTCCCGATTCTTTCTACGAGCAGTACTTC.